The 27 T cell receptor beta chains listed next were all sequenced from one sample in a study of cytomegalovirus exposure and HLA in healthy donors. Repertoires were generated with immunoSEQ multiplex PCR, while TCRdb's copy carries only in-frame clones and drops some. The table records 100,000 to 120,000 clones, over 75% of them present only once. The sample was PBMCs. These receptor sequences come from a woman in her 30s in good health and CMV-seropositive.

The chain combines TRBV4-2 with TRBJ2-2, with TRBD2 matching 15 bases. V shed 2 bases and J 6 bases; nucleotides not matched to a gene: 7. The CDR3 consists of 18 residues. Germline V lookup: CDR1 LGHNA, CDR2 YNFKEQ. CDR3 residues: CASSQRTSGGALSGELFF. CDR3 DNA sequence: TGTGCCAGCAGCCAACGGACTAGCGGGGGGGCTTTATCCGGGGAGCTGTTTTTT.

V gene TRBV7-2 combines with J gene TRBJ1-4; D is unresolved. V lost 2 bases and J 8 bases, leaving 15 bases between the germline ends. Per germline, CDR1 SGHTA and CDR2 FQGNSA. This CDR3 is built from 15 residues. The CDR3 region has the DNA TGTGCCAGCAGCTTAAGGTCAGCCGAGGAAGAAAAACTGTTTTTT. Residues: CASSLRSAEEEKLFF.

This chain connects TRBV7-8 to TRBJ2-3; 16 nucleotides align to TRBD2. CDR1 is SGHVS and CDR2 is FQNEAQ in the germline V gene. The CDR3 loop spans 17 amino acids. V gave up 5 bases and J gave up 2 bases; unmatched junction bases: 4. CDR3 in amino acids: CASSPGTSGGATDTQYF. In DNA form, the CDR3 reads TGTGCCAGCAGCCCCGGGACTAGCGGGGGGGCCACAGATACGCAGTATTTT.

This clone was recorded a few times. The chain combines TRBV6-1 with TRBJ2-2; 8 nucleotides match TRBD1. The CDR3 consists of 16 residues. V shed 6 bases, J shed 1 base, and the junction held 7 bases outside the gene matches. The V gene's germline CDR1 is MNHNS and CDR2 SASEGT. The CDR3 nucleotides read TGTGCCAGCAGAGAACACAGGGGGGAGAACACCGGGGAGCTGTTTTTT. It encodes CASREHRGENTGELFF.

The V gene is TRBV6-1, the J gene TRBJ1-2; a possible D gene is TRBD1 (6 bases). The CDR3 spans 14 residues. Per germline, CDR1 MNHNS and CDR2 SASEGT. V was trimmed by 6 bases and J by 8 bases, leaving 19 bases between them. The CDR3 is CASRGSYRVNGYTF. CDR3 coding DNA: TGTGCCAGCAGGGGGTCATACAGGGTTAACGGCTACACCTTC.

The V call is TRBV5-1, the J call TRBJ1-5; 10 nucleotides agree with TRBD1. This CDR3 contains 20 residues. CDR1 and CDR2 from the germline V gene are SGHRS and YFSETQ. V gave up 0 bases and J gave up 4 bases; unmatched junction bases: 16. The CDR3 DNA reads TGCGCCAGCAGCTTGGAAGTTGGGGGACAGGGGCGTATGGGGAATCAGCCCCAGCATTTT. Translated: CASSLEVGGQGRMGNQPQHF.

The CDR3 sequence is CATSRSRTGSIPFEPQHF. In DNA, the CDR3 is TGTGCCACCAGCAGAAGTCGGACAGGGAGTATTCCTTTTGAGCCCCAGCATTTT. J is TRBJ1-5 and V is TRBV15; 8 nucleotides match TRBD1. J lost 8 bases, V lost 2 bases, and 17 bases had no gene match. The CDR3 length is 18 residues. Germline CDR1 and CDR2: LNHNV and YYDKDF (reference sequence).

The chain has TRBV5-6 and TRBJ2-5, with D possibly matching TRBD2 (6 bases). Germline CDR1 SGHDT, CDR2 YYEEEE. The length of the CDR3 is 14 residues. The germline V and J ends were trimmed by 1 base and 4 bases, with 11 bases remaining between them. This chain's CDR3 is CASSLSGVGETQYF. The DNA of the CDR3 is TGTGCCAGCAGCTTGTCGGGAGTCGGAGAGACCCAGTACTTC.

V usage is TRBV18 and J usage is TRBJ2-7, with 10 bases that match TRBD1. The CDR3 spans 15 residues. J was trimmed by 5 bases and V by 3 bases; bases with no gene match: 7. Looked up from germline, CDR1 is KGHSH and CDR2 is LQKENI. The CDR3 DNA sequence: TGTGCCAGCTCACCCCTCCGGGACAGGGGCCACGAGCAGTACTTC. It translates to CASSPLRDRGHEQYF.

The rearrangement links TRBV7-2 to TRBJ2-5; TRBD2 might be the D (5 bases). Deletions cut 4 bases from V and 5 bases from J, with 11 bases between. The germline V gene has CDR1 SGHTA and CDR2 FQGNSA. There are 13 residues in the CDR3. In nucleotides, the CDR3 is TGTGCCAGCAGCTCGGGATCTCGGGAGACCCAGTACTTC. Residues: CASSSGSRETQYF.

The CDR3 protein is CASSVLVGGGIYEQYF. The CDR3 coding sequence is TGTGCCAGCAGTGTATTAGTTGGTGGGGGCATCTACGAGCAGTACTTC. The J gene is TRBJ2-7, the V gene TRBV2, with TRBD1 as a possible D gene (6 bases). Trimming stripped 4 bases from V and 3 bases from J, with 19 bases between. The germline V gene encodes CDR1 SNHLY and CDR2 FYNNEI. CDR3 length: 16 residues.

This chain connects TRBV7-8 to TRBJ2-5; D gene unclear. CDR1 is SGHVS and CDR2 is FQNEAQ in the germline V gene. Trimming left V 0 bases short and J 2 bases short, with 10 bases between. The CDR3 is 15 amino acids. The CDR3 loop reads CASSLAAVRQETQYF. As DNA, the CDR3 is TGTGCCAGCAGCTTAGCCGCAGTCAGGCAAGAGACCCAGTACTTC.

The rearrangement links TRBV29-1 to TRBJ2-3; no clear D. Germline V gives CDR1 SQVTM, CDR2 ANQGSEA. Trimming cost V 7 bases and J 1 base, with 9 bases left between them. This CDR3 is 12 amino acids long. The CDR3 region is CSARPGTDTQYF. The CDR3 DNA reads TGCAGCGCCCGCCCAGGCACAGATACGCAGTATTTT.

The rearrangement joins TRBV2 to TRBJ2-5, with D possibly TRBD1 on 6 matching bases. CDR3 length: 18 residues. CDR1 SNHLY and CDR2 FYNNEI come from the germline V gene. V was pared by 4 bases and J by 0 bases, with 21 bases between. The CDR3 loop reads CASSGDPLLGQHQETQYF. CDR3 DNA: TGTGCCAGCAGTGGGGACCCCCTCTTGGGACAACACCAAGAGACCCAGTACTTC.

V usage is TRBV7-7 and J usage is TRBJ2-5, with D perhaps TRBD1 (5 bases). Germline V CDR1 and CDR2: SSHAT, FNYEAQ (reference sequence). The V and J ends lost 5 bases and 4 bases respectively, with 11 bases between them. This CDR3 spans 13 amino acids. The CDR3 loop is CASSPKGLETQYF. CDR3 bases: TGTGCCAGCAGCCCGAAGGGGCTAGAGACCCAGTACTTC.

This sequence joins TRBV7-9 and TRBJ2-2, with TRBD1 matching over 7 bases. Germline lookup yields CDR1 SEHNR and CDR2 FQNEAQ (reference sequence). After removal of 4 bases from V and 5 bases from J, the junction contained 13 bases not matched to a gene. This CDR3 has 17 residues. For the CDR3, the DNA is TGTGCCAGCAGCTCCCCCGGGACAGTAGTTCGGACCGGGGAGCTGTTTTTT. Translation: CASSSPGTVVRTGELFF.

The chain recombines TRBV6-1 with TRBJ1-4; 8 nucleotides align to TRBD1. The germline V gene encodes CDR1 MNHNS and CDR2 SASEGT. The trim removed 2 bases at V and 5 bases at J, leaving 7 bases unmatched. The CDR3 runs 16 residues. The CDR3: CASSEPTGGANEKLFF. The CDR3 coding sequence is TGTGCCAGCAGTGAACCAACAGGGGGAGCAAATGAAAAACTGTTTTTT.

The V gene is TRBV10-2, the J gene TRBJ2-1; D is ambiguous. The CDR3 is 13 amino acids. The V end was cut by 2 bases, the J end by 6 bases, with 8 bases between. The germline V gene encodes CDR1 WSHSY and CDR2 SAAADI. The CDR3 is CASSETKRNEQFF. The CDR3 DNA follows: TGCGCCAGCAGTGAGACAAAACGCAATGAGCAGTTCTTC.

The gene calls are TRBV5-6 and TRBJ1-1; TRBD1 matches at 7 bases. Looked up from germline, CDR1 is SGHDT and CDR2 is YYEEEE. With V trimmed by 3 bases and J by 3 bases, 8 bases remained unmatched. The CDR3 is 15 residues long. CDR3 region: CASSSLRQGHTEAFF. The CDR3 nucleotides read TGTGCCAGCAGCTCCCTTCGACAGGGTCACACTGAAGCTTTCTTT.

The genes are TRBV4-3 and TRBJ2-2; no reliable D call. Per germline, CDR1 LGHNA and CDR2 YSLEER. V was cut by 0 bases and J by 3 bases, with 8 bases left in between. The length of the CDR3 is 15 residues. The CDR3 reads CASSQEALYTGELFF. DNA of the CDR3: TGCGCCAGCAGCCAAGAGGCTCTTTACACCGGGGAGCTGTTTTTT.

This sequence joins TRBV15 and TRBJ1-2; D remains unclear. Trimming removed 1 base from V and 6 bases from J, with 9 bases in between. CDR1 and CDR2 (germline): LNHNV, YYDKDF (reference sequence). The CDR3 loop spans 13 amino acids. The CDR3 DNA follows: TGTGCCACCAGCAGAGCCCTGGCCGATGGCTACACCTTC. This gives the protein CATSRALADGYTF.

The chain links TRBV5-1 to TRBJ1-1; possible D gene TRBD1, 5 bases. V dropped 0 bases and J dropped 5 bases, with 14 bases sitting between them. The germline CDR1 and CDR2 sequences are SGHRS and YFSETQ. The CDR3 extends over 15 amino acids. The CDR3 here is CASSLVGAGGTEAFF. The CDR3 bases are TGCGCCAGCAGCTTGGTTGGGGCCGGAGGGACTGAAGCTTTCTTT.

The CDR3 sequence: CATSRDLLGGNTIYF. CDR3 coding DNA: TGTGCCACCAGCAGAGATCTCCTAGGAGGAAACACCATATATTTT. The V gene is TRBV15, the J gene TRBJ1-3; no definite D call. The germline gives CDR1 LNHNV, CDR2 YYDKDF (reference sequence). This CDR3 spans 15 amino acids. Trimming took 0 bases from V and 4 from J, leaving 10 bases between them.

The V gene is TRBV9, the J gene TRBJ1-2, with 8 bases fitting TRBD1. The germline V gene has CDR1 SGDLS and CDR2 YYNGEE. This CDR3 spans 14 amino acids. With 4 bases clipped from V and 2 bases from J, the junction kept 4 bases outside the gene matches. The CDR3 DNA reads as TGTGCCAGCAGCCCGGGGGACAGGAACTATGGCTACACCTTC. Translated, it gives CASSPGDRNYGYTF.

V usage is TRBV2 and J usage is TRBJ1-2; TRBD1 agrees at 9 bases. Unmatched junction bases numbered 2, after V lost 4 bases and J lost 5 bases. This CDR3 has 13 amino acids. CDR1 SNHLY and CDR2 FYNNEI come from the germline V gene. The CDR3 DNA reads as TGTGCCAGCAGTGGACAGGGGGTGTATGGCTACACCTTC. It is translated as CASSGQGVYGYTF.

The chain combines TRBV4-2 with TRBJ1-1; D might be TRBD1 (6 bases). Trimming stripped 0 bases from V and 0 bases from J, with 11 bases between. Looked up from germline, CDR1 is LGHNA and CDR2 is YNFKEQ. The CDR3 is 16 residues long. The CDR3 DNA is TGTGCCAGCAGCCAAGATTTGGACAGTTTGAACACTGAAGCTTTCTTT. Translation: CASSQDLDSLNTEAFF.

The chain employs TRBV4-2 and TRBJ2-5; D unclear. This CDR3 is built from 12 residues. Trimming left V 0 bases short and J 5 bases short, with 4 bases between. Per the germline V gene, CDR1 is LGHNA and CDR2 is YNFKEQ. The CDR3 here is CASSQDRETQYF. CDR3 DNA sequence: TGTGCCAGCAGCCAAGATCGGGAGACCCAGTACTTC.